This passage covers 17 T cell receptor beta chains from one sample sequenced in a study of blood T cell repertoires in COVID-19. Here immunoSEQ multiplex PCR was the method, and the copy in TCRdb shows in-frame clones only, minus some. The sample records 84,000 or so clones, approximately 80% being singletons. The sequenced material came from peripheral blood. Every receptor here comes from a woman in her 70s with active or convalescent COVID-19.

This chain connects TRBV3-1 (or the pseudogene TRBV3-2) to TRBJ2-7; 11 bases agree with TRBD2. The length of the CDR3 is 15 residues. Germline V gene sequence: CDR1 LGHDT, CDR2 YNNKEL (reference sequence). The ends lost 5 bases at V and 4 bases at J; junction bases unmatched: 7. The CDR3 protein is CASSYRLAGIYEQYF. CDR3 nucleotide sequence: TGTGCCAGCAGCTATCGACTAGCGGGGATATACGAGCAGTACTTC.

This clone is a singleton in its sample. The chain joins TRBV19 to TRBJ1-3, with D unclear. This CDR3 spans 15 amino acids. V lost 1 base and J 0 bases, leaving 7 bases between the germline ends. Germline loops: CDR1 LNHDA, CDR2 SQIVND (reference sequence). CDR3 sequence reads: CASSIGEPSGNTIYF. For the CDR3, the DNA is TGTGCCAGTAGTATAGGAGAGCCCTCTGGAAACACCATATATTTT.

The V gene is TRBV5-1, the J gene TRBJ2-7, with 10 bases lining up with TRBD2. Germline loops: CDR1 SGHRS, CDR2 YFSETQ. The CDR3 is 15 amino acids. Trimming removed 2 bases from V and 5 bases from J; junction bases left unmatched: 7. CDR3 loop: CASSLRAGGKDEQYF. CDR3 coding DNA: TGCGCCAGCAGCTTAAGAGCGGGGGGGAAAGACGAGCAGTACTTC. Combining the CDR3 with reference TRBV5-1 and TRBJ2-7 gives the whole variable domain KAGVTQTPRYLIKTRGQQVTLSCSPISGHRSVSWYQQTPGQGLQFLFEYFSETQRNKGNFPGRFSGRQFSNSRSEMNVSTLELGDSALYLCASSLRAGGKDEQYFGPGTRLTVT.

The genes are TRBV29-1 and TRBJ1-1, with TRBD1 as a possible D gene (5 bases). Germline assignment: CDR1 SQVTM and CDR2 ANQGSEA. There are 13 residues in the CDR3. The V gene lost 5 bases and the J gene lost 0 bases, with 10 bases spanning the gap. The CDR3 region has the DNA TGCAGCGTTCCCTCGACAGTGAACACTGAAGCTTTCTTT. It is translated as CSVPSTVNTEAFF.

The V and J genes are TRBV2 and TRBJ1-4; D unresolved. The CDR3 has 16 residues. The germline V and J ends were trimmed by 6 bases and 7 bases, with 21 bases remaining between them. Germline V gene lookup returns CDR1 SNHLY and CDR2 FYNNEI. CDR3 DNA: TGTGCCAGCAGAGGAGGACGGGAATCCATGATTGAAAAACTGTTTTTT. Translated: CASRGGRESMIEKLFF. The full variable domain, completed using reference TRBV2 and TRBJ1-4, is EPEVTQTPSHQVTQMGQEVILRCVPISNHLYFYWYRQILGQKVEFLVSFYNNEISEKSEIFDDQFSVERPDGSNFTLKIRSTKLEDSAMYFCASRGGRESMIEKLFFGSGTQLSVL.

The V call is TRBV7-6, the J call TRBJ2-7; D is possibly TRBD2 (6 bases). Trimming cost V 5 bases and J 0 bases, with 14 bases left between them. Germline assignment: CDR1 SGHVS and CDR2 FNYEAQ. This CDR3 comprises 15 residues. The CDR3 region is CASSLPWGVSYEQYF. The CDR3, as DNA: TGTGCCAGCAGCCTCCCGTGGGGGGTCTCCTACGAGCAGTACTTC.

DNA of the CDR3: TGTGCCAGTAGTATAGAGGGCTCGTCTGGCTACACCTTC. Translation: CASSIEGSSGYTF. The genes are TRBV19 and TRBJ1-2; D is unresolved. Germline V gives CDR1 LNHDA, CDR2 SQIVND (reference sequence). Trimming cost V 0 bases and J 7 bases, with 9 bases left between them. This CDR3 comprises 13 residues.

The chain employs TRBV6-5 and TRBJ2-7; a weak D match, TRBD1 (6 bases). CDR3 length: 16 amino acids. Trimming pared 2 bases from V and 0 bases from J, leaving 14 bases between. CDR1 and CDR2 (germline): MNHEY, SVGAGI. The CDR3 bases are TGTGCCAGCAGTTACGGCAGGGGTCTTAGCTCCTACGAGCAGTACTTC. Its translation is CASSYGRGLSSYEQYF.

The J gene is TRBJ2-3, the V gene TRBV6-1; the D gene is possibly TRBD2 (6 bases). The V gene's germline CDR1 is MNHNS and CDR2 SASEGT. CDR3 length equals 17 residues. The V end lost 3 bases, the J end lost 4 bases, and 20 bases lay between the germline ends. CDR3 nucleotide sequence: TGTGCCAGCAGTGAGATTCTGGAGGGTGTGGGTTCAGATACGCAGTATTTT. This codes for CASSEILEGVGSDTQYF.

The CDR3 region has the DNA TGTGCCAGCAGCTTGGCCTATGGCACAGGGGGTTTGAATGAGCAGTTCTTC. Translated, it gives CASSLAYGTGGLNEQFF. This rearrangement joins TRBV5-6 to TRBJ2-1; 8 positions agree with TRBD1. Germline CDR1 reads SGHDT; CDR2 reads YYEEEE. This CDR3 region has 17 residues. V lost 0 bases and J lost 7; bases outside the gene matches: 12.

For this clone: One junction end disagrees with the germline gene, perhaps due to a read error. This chain uses TRBV4-3 with TRBJ2-3; TRBD2 might be the D (5 bases). The CDR3 consists of 18 residues. Germline values: CDR1 LGHNA, CDR2 YSLEER. The CDR3 loop reads CASSQEPITTSSTDPQYF. The CDR3 DNA follows: TGCGCCAGCAGCCAAGAACCGATTACAACCTCTAGCACAGATCCGCAGTATTTT.

The CDR3 DNA follows: TGTGCCAGCAGCTTTTTTCTTCCAGGGGCGCTTACGAACACTGAAGCTTTCTTT. Translating gives CASSFFLPGALTNTEAFF. The chain couples TRBV7-8 to TRBJ1-1; possibly TRBD1 for D (6 bases). Looked up from germline, CDR1 is SGHVS and CDR2 is FQNEAQ. The CDR3 is 18 residues long. Trimming removed 3 bases at V and 1 base at J, with 21 bases between.

The chain combines TRBV29-1 with TRBJ2-1; 8 bases match TRBD2. With 4 bases clipped from V and 4 bases from J, the junction kept 9 bases outside the gene matches. The CDR3 extends over 15 amino acids. Per germline, CDR1 SQVTM and CDR2 ANQGSEA. CDR3 in DNA: TGCAGCGTTGGGGAGCGGGGGAGAGGGTACAATGAGCAGTTCTTC. Amino acid sequence: CSVGERGRGYNEQFF.

V is TRBV7-2 and J is TRBJ2-7; the match to TRBD2 covers 8 bases. The germline CDR1 and CDR2 sequences are SGHTA and FQGNSA. After removal of 2 bases from V and 5 bases from J, the junction contained 8 bases not matched to a gene. This CDR3 contains 15 residues. The CDR3 is CASSLRAAGEDEQYF. DNA of the CDR3: TGTGCCAGCAGCTTACGAGCAGCGGGGGAGGACGAGCAGTACTTC.

In this sample, this clone turned up a few times. The CDR3 protein is CASSQDLGDEQFF. The CDR3 DNA reads TGTGCCAGCAGCCAAGACCTCGGGGATGAGCAGTTCTTC. The J gene is TRBJ2-1, the V gene TRBV4-2; D possibly corresponds to TRBD2 (5 bases). This CDR3 is built from 13 residues. Germline values: CDR1 LGHNA, CDR2 YNFKEQ. Trimming removed 0 bases at V and 8 bases at J, with 8 bases between.

The chain carries TRBV7-8 and TRBJ2-1; no reliable D call. Trimming pared 1 base from V and 9 bases from J, leaving 13 bases between. Germline V gene lookup returns CDR1 SGHVS and CDR2 FQNEAQ. The CDR3 extends over 14 amino acids. Here the CDR3 reads CASSLGRSYGEQFF. CDR3 coding DNA: TGTGCCAGCAGCTTAGGCCGGTCGTATGGTGAGCAGTTCTTC.

In this sample, this clone turned up a few times. This rearrangement joins TRBV6-5 to TRBJ2-7; the D is unclear. Germline V lookup: CDR1 MNHEY, CDR2 SVGAGI. The V gene lost 5 bases and the J gene lost 6 bases, with 14 bases spanning the gap. This CDR3 comprises 13 residues. The CDR3 sequence: CASSPSHSGEQYF. CDR3 DNA sequence: TGTGCCAGCAGTCCGTCCCACAGTGGCGAGCAGTACTTC.